This T cell receptor beta chain was profiled in a study of T-cell reconstitution after alpha-beta-depleted transplantation in children. Germline assignment: CDR1 DFQATT and CDR2 SNEGSKA (reference sequence). The V end lost 3 bases, the J end lost 5 bases, and 11 bases lay between the germline ends. The CDR3 is 12 amino acids. This sample's TCRbeta library carried unique molecular identifier barcodes. Each CDR3 protein is one row after TCRdb ran MiXCR on the PCR reads. The data contain approximately 240,000 distinct CDR3 sequences, about a tenth of them singletons. This clonotype was observed many times. What it binds is unknown. Study-wide points: When one year had passed after transplant, most T-cell counts and diversity came from newly produced T cells.

The sample here was PBMCs, taken before TCRalphabeta/CD19-depleted stem cell transplant. This receptor was obtained from a child younger than two with acute myeloid leukemia, due to receive a stem cell transplant. The rearrangement links TRBV20-1 to TRBJ2-7; perhaps TRBD1 as D (5 bases). The CDR3 loop reads CSARSGRHEQYF. For the CDR3, the DNA is TGCAGTGCTAGGTCAGGGCGGCACGAGCAGTACTTC.